This is a list of T cell receptor beta chains from one sample in a study of CD8 T cells in ankylosing spondylitis. TCRdb re-called the 5' RACE reads with MiXCR, one entry per CDR3 protein. The repertoire holds 150,000 to 200,000 distinct CDR3 sequences, with around 13% as singletons. The sample consisted of blood, either unsorted or a sorted T cell fraction (not recorded which). These receptors were taken from a male donor with ankylosing spondylitis or in good health (not recorded which). Both conserved end residues are part of each CDR3. Fields, in order: J gene, D gene, clone size, V gene, CDR3 protein, CDR3 DNA. A D gene is named only where the DNA matches it firmly. Size is omitted from some rows. Given values are once, few, many or a class for expanded clones.

TRBJ1-1 - few TRBV9 CASSVFGALNTEAFF TGTGCCAGCAGCGTCTTCGGAGCCCTGAACACTGAAGCTTTCTTT
TRBJ2-1 TRBD2 - TRBV29-1 CSVEPSGSLSEQFF TGCAGCGTTGAACCTAGCGGGAGTCTCAGTGAGCAGTTCTTC
TRBJ2-7 - - TRBV7-9 CASSPPGVMGEQYF TGTGCCAGCAGCCCCCCAGGGGTGATGGGCGAGCAGTACTTC
TRBJ2-3 - - TRBV9 CASSVGRMSTDTQYF TGTGCCAGCAGCGTCGGTAGGATGAGCACAGATACGCAGTATTTT
TRBJ2-5 TRBD1 - TRBV3-1 CASSQDYDRGRETQYF TGTGCCAGCAGCCAAGATTACGACAGGGGGCGGGAGACCCAGTACTTC
TRBJ2-1 - few TRBV4-1 CASSQVQSVSEQFF TGCGCCAGCAGCCAAGTTCAGAGCGTCAGTGAGCAGTTCTTC
TRBJ1-1 - - TRBV4-1 CASSQVGGGGTEAFF TGCGCCAGCAGCCAAGTAGGTGGAGGGGGCACTGAAGCTTTCTTT
TRBJ1-1 - few TRBV27 CASSFFRSDTEAFF TGTGCCAGCAGTTTTTTCCGGTCGGACACTGAAGCTTTCTTT
TRBJ1-2 TRBD1 few TRBV11-2 CASSPARTGSYGYTF TGTGCCAGCAGCCCCGCCCGGACAGGGTCCTATGGCTACACCTTC
TRBJ2-1 TRBD2 - TRBV4-1 CASSQGLAGNGEQFF TGCGCCAGCAGCCAAGGACTAGCGGGGAACGGCGAGCAGTTCTTC
TRBJ1-1 - - TRBV7-9 CASSFIGSEAFF TGTGCCAGCAGCTTTATCGGGAGCGAAGCTTTCTTT
TRBJ2-7 - - TRBV7-9 CASSGAGQKPYEQYF TGTGCCAGCAGCGGGGCGGGACAGAAACCCTACGAGCAGTACTTC
TRBJ2-2 TRBD2 - TRBV10-3 CAISESSGPYTGELFF TGTGCCATCAGTGAGTCTAGCGGGCCTTACACCGGGGAGCTGTTTTTT
TRBJ1-1 TRBD1 - TRBV12-3/TRBV12-4 CASSMTGGGTEAFF TGTGCCAGCAGTATGACAGGGGGTGGCACTGAAGCTTTCTTT
TRBJ2-5 - few TRBV7-9 CASSPHWTDDQETQYF TGTGCCAGCAGCCCCCACTGGACGGATGACCAAGAGACCCAGTACTTC
TRBJ2-3 - few TRBV27 CATIGGYKDTQYF TGTGCCACCATTGGAGGTTACAAAGATACGCAGTATTTT
TRBJ2-5 TRBD2 - TRBV11-2 CASSLPLGTTYQETQYF TGTGCCAGCAGCTTACCCCTGGGGACTACCTACCAAGAGACCCAGTACTTC
TRBJ2-1 - few TRBV5-8 CASSLPGVRYNEQFF TGTGCCAGCAGCTTGCCGGGAGTAAGGTACAATGAGCAGTTCTTC
TRBJ2-7 TRBD1 - TRBV29-1 CSVSGTGPLEQYF TGCAGCGTTTCCGGGACAGGGCCTCTCGAGCAGTACTTC
TRBJ2-7 TRBD1 - TRBV6-1 CASRTDRGGEQYF TGTGCCAGCCGAACGGACAGGGGTGGCGAGCAGTACTTC
TRBJ2-1 TRBD1 few TRBV25-1 CASTDNRTGGYNEQFF TGTGCCAGCACCGATAACAGGACAGGGGGTTACAATGAGCAGTTCTTC
TRBJ1-4 - - TRBV3-1 CASSQEGWSDEKLFF TGTGCCAGCAGCCAAGAGGGGTGGTCCGATGAAAAACTGTTTTTT
TRBJ2-1 TRBD1 - TRBV7-2 CASTLQGAGNEQFF TGTGCCAGCACATTACAGGGGGCTGGTAATGAGCAGTTCTTC
TRBJ2-7 - - TRBV6-1 CASSDTGFGEQYF TGTGCCAGCAGTGATACAGGTTTTGGGGAGCAGTACTTC
TRBJ2-5 TRBD2 few TRBV3-1 CASSQMERGSETQYF TGTGCCAGCAGCCAAATGGAGCGGGGTTCAGAGACCCAGTACTTC
TRBJ1-4 TRBD1 - TRBV7-9 CASSAGTGREKLFF TGTGCCAGCAGCGCCGGGACAGGGAGAGAAAAACTGTTTTTT
TRBJ2-1 TRBD2 few TRBV20-1 CSASSGGPGVDEQFF TGCAGTGCCAGTTCGGGAGGGCCTGGTGTGGATGAGCAGTTCTTC
TRBJ1-1 - few TRBV5-1 CASSADEGTEAFF TGCGCCAGCAGCGCGGACGAAGGGACTGAAGCTTTCTTT
TRBJ2-1 - few TRBV20-1 CSGSDYNEQFF TGCAGTGGGTCCGACTACAATGAGCAGTTCTTC
TRBJ2-5 TRBD2 many TRBV29-1 CSVWGFGGRGWETQYF TGCAGCGTGTGGGGGTTCGGCGGGAGAGGCTGGGAGACCCAGTACTTC
TRBJ2-1 TRBD2 - TRBV3-1 CASSQEIAGGVFF TGTGCCAGCAGCCAAGAAATAGCGGGGGGGGTCTTCTTC
TRBJ2-3 - few TRBV6-1 CASSGRAIPTDTQYF TGTGCCAGCAGTGGGAGGGCGATCCCCACAGATACGCAGTATTTT
TRBJ2-7 - few TRBV27 CASMGRPIGNEQYF TGTGCCAGCATGGGGCGGCCTATAGGGAACGAGCAGTACTTC
TRBJ2-5 TRBD2 - TRBV20-1 CSARDWTSAPETQYF TGCAGTGCCCGGGACTGGACTAGCGCCCCAGAGACCCAGTACTTC
TRBJ2-2 - few TRBV7-2 CASSLNPDLNTGELFF TGTGCCAGCAGCTTAAACCCGGACCTTAACACCGGGGAGCTGTTTTTT
TRBJ2-1 TRBD1 - TRBV12-3/TRBV12-4 CASSSDRGLAGEQFF TGTGCCAGCAGTTCGGACAGGGGGCTCGCTGGTGAGCAGTTCTTC
TRBJ2-3 - - TRBV27 CASSFGTSTDTQYF TGTGCCAGCAGTTTTGGAACTAGCACAGATACGCAGTATTTT
TRBJ2-3 TRBD2 few TRBV5-6 CASSSGTSSTDTQYF TGTGCCAGCAGCTCCGGGACTAGCAGCACAGATACGCAGTATTTT
TRBJ2-3 - - TRBV18 CASSPGGGLSTDTQYF TGTGCCAGCTCACCAGGGGGGGGCCTTTCAACAGATACGCAGTATTTT
TRBJ2-3 - few TRBV2 CASSSYFSTDTQYF TGTGCCAGCAGCTCCTACTTTAGCACAGATACGCAGTATTTT
TRBJ2-7 TRBD2 - TRBV27 CASSPLGLAGTYEQYF TGTGCCAGCAGTCCGCTGGGACTAGCGGGTACCTACGAGCAGTACTTC
TRBJ2-1 - many TRBV7-9 CASSLGPDTYNEQFF TGTGCCAGCAGCTTAGGACCGGATACCTACAATGAGCAGTTCTTC